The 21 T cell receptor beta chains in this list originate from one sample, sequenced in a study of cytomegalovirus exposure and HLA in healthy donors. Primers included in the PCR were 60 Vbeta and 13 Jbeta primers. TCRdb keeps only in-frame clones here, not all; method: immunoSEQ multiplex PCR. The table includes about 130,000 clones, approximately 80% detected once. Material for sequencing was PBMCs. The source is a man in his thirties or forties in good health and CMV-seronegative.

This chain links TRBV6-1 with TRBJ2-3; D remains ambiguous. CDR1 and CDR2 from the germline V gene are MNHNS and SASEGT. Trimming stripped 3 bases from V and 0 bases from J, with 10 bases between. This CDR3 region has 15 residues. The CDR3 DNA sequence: TGTGCCAGCAGTGAGATCTTGAGTAGCACAGATACGCAGTATTTT. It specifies CASSEILSSTDTQYF.

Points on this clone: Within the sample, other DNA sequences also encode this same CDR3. The CDR3 DNA reads as TGTGCCAGCAGTTCCGGGGGGGGCCGGGTCACCAACGAGCAGTACTTC. Its translation is CASSSGGGRVTNEQYF. The V gene is TRBV6-5, the J gene TRBJ2-7; 8 nucleotides align to TRBD2. The CDR3 has 16 residues. Germline CDR1 MNHEY, CDR2 SVGAGI. V gave up 4 bases and J gave up 5 bases; unmatched junction bases: 13.

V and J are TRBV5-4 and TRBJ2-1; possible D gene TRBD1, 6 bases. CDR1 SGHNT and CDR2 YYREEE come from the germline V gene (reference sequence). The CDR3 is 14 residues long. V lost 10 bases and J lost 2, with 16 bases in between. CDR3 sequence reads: CAFRRTVTYNEQFF. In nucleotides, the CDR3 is TGTGCCTTCCGGCGGACAGTAACCTACAATGAGCAGTTCTTC.

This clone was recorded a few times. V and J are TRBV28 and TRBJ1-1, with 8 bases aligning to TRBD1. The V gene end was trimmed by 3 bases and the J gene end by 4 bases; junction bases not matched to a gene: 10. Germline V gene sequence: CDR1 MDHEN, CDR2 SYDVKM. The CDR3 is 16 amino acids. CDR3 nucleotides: TGTGCCAGCAGTTTTAGACAGGGGATTAGTACCACTGAAGCTTTCTTT. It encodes CASSFRQGISTTEAFF.

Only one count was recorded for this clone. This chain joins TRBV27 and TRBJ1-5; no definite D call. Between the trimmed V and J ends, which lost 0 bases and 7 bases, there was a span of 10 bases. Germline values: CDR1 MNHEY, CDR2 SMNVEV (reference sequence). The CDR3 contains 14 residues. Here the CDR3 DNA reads TGTGCCAGCAGTTTATCGAGGATGATACAGCCCCAGCATTTT. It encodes CASSLSRMIQPQHF.

The CDR3 loop reads CASSIEGRRGREQFF. As DNA, the CDR3 is TGTGCCAGTAGTATAGAGGGGCGGAGGGGTCGTGAGCAGTTCTTC. The V and J genes are TRBV19 and TRBJ2-1, with a weak D call TRBD2 (6 bases). Deletions cut 0 bases from V and 9 bases from J, with 15 bases between. Germline CDR1 is LNHDA and CDR2 is SQIVND (reference sequence). The CDR3 contains 15 residues.

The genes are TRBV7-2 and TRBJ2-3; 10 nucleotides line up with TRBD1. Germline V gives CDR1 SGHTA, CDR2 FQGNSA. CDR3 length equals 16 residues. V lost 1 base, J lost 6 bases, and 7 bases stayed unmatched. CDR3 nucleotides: TGTGCCAGCAGCTTAGGACAGGGGGCGCCGGGGGATACGCAGTATTTT. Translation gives CASSLGQGAPGDTQYF.

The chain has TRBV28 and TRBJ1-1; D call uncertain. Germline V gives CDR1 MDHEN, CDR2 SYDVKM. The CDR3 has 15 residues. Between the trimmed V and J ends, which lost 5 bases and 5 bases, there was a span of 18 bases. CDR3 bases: TGTGCCAGCAGTCCTTCGCGGGCCGGAGGGACTGAAGCTTTCTTT. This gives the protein CASSPSRAGGTEAFF.

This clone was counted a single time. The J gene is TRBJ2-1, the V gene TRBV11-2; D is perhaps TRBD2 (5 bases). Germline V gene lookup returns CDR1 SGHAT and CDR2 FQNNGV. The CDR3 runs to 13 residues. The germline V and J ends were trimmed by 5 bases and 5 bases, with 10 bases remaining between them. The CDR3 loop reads CASSRGLDNEQFF. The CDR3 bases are TGTGCCAGCAGCCGAGGACTTGACAATGAGCAGTTCTTC.

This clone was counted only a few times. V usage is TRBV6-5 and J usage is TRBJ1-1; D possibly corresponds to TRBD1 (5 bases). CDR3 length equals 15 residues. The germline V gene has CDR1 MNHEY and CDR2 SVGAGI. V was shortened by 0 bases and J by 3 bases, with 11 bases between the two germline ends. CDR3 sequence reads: CASSYSIREDTEAFF. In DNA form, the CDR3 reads TGTGCCAGCAGTTACTCGATCAGGGAGGACACTGAAGCTTTCTTT.

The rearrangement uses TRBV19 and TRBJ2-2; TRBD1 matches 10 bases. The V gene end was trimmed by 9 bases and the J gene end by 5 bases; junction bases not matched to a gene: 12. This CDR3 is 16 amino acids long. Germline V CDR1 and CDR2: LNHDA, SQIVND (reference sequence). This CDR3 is CASSPGQGKWTGELFF. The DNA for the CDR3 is TGTGCCAGCTCCCCGGGACAGGGGAAGTGGACCGGGGAGCTGTTTTTT.

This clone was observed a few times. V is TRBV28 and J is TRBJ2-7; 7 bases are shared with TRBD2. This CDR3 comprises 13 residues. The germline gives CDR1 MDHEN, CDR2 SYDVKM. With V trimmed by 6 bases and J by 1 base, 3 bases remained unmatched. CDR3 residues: CASRKAGSYEQYF. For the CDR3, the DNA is TGTGCCAGCAGAAAAGCGGGATCCTACGAGCAGTACTTC.

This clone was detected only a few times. Here the CDR3 reads CASRSGTSIGEQYF. DNA of the CDR3: TGCGCCAGCAGATCCGGGACTAGCATTGGCGAGCAGTACTTC. The chain recombines TRBV5-1 with TRBJ2-7, with 9 bases aligning to TRBD2. CDR1 SGHRS and CDR2 YFSETQ come from the germline V gene. The CDR3 consists of 14 residues. The V and J ends lost 5 bases and 6 bases, in that order; junction bases with no gene match: 9.

In DNA form, the CDR3 reads TGTGCCAGCTCACCCCGGGTTTTGTACGAGCAGTACTTC. Protein sequence: CASSPRVLYEQYF. The genes are TRBV18 and TRBJ2-5; D not resolved. The end of the DNA fits TRBJ2-7 better, so the J call may be wrong. Germline CDR1 is KGHSH and CDR2 is LQKENI. CDR3 length: 13 residues.

The CDR3 DNA reads TGTGCCAGCATCCTCGGGACAGGGGCACGGGAGCAGTACTTC. The encoded protein is CASILGTGAREQYF. The chain is built from TRBV6-6 and TRBJ2-7, with 10 bases lining up with TRBD1. V lost 7 bases, J lost 7 bases, and 10 bases stayed unmatched. The CDR3 consists of 14 residues. The germline CDR1 and CDR2 sequences are MNHNY and SVGAGI (reference sequence).

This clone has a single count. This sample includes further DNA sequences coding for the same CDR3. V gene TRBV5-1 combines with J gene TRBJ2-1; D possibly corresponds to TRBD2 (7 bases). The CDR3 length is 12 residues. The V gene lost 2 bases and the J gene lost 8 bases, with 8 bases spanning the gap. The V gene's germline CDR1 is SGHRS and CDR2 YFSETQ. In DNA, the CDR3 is TGCGCCAGCAGCTTAGGGGGGGATGAGCAGTTCTTC. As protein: CASSLGGDEQFF.

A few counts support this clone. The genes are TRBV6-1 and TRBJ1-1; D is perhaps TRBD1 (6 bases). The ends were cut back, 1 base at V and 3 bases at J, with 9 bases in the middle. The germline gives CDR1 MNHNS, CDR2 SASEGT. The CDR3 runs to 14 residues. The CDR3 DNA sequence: TGTGCCAGCAGTGAAGTAAACAGGGACACTGAAGCTTTCTTT. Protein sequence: CASSEVNRDTEAFF.

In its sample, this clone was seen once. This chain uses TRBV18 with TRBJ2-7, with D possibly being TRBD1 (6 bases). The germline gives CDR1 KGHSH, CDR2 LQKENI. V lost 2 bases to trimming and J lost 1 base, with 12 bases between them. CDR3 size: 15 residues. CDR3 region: CASSPGAGTSYEQYF. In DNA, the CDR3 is TGTGCCAGCTCACCAGGGGCAGGGACATCCTACGAGCAGTACTTC.

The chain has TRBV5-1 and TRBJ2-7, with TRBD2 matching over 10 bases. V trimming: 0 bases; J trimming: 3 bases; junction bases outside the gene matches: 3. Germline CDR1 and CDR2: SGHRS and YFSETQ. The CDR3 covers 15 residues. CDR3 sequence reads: CASSLERTSGYEQYF. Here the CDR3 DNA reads TGCGCCAGCAGCTTGGAGAGGACTAGCGGCTACGAGCAGTACTTC.

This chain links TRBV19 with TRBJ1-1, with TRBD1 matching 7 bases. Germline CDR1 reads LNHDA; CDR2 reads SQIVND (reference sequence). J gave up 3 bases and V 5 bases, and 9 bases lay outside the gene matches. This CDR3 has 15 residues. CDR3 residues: CASSGNSRGDTEAFF. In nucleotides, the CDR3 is TGTGCCAGTAGTGGAAATTCCAGGGGGGACACTGAAGCTTTCTTT.

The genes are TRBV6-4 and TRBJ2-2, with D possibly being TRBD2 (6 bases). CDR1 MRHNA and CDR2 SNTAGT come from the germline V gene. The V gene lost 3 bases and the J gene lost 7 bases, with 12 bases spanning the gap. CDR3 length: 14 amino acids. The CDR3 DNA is TGTGCCAGCAGTGAAAAACTAGCAGGCGGGGAGCTGTTTTTT. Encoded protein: CASSEKLAGGELFF.